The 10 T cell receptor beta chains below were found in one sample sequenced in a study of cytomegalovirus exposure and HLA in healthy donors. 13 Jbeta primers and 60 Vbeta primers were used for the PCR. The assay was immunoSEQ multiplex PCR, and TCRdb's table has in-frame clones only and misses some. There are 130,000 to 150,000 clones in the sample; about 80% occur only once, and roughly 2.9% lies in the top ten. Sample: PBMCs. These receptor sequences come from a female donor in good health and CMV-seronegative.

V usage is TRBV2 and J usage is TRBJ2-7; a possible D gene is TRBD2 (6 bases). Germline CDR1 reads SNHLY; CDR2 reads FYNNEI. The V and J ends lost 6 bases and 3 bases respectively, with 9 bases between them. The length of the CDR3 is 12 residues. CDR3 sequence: CASRRDGYEQYF. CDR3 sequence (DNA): TGTGCCAGCAGGCGGGACGGCTACGAGCAGTACTTC.

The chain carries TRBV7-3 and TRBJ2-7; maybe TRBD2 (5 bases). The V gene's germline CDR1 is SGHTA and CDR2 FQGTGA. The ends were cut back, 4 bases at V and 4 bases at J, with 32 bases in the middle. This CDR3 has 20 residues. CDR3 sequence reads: CASSSSSPLCWQAEAYEQYF. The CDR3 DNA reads TGTGCCAGCAGCTCTTCATCTCCCTTGTGTTGGCAAGCGGAGGCTTACGAGCAGTACTTC.

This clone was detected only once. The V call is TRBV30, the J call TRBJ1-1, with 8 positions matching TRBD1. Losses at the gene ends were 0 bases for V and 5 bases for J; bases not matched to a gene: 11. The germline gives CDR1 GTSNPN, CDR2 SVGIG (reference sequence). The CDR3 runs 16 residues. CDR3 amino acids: CAWSVWQGARGTEAFF. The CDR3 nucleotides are TGTGCCTGGAGTGTTTGGCAGGGGGCTAGAGGGACTGAAGCTTTCTTT.

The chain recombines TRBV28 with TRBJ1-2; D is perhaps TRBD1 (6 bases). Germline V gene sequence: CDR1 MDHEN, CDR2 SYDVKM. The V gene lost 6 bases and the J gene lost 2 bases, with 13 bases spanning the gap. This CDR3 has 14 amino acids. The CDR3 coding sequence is TGTGCCAGCAGCATAAGGGACATGAACTATGGCTACACCTTC. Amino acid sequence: CASSIRDMNYGYTF.

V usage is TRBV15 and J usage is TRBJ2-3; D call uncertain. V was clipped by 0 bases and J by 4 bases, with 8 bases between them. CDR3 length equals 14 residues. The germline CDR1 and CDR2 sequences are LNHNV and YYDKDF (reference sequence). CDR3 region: CATSRDMGSDTQYF. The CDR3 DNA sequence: TGTGCCACCAGCAGAGATATGGGCTCAGATACGCAGTATTTT.

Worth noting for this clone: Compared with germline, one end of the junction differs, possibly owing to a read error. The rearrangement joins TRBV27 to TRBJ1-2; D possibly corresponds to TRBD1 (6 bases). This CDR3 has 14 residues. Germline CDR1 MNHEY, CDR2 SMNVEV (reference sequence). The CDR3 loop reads CASSLRGGGSGYPF. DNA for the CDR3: TGTGCCAGCAGTTTACGCGGGGGCGGTTCGGGCTACCCCTTC.

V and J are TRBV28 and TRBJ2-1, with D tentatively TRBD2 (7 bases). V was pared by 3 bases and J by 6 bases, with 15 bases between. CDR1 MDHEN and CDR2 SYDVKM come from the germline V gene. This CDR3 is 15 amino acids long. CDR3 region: CASSFFAGAFNEQFF. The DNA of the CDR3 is TGTGCCAGCAGTTTCTTTGCGGGGGCTTTCAATGAGCAGTTCTTC.

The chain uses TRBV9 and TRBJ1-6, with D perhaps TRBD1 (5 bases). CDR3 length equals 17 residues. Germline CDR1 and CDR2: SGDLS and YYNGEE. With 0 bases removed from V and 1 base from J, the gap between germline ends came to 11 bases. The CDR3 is CASSVDKEGSYNSPLHF. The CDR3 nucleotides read TGTGCCAGCAGCGTAGATAAGGAGGGGTCCTATAATTCACCCCTCCACTTT.

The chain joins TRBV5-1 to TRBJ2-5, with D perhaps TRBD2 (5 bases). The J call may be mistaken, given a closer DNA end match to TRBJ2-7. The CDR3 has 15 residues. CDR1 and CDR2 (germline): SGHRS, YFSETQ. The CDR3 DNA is TGCGCCAGCAGCCCAACTAAAGGGAGCTCCTACGAGCAGTACTTC. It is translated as CASSPTKGSSYEQYF.

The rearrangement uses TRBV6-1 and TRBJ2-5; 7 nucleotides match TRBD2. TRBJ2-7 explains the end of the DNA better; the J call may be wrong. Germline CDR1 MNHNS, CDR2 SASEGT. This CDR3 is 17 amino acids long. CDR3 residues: CASSEFGHPGGGYEQYF. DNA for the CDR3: TGTGCCAGCAGTGAATTCGGCCACCCGGGAGGAGGGTACGAGCAGTACTTC.